This T cell receptor (beta chain) was retrieved from a study of cytomegalovirus exposure and HLA in healthy donors (dated by TCRdb to 2016 to 2017). Background for the entire study: An earlier analysis of approximately 640 of the donors reported 250 to 350 Gb of sequence data and roughly 100 million unique TCR beta sequences from 150 million to 200 million T cells. Donor age, sex, ethnicity and CMV serostatus were collected together with the repertoire data. In a later genetic analysis, genome-wide SNP genotypes for about 55% of the roughly 700 donors were used, and that subset was treated as a discovery cohort. In an earlier analysis of roughly 540 of the donors, high-throughput TCR beta sequencing was used to judge whether each TCR beta V gene segment behaved as functional or pseudogenic. Of the 398 genotyped donors, approximately 82% fell in the genetic ancestry cluster associated with self-reported Caucasian donors. The later analysis used no new phenotypic data to find candidate immune exposures, relying instead on TCR beta sequences and their occurrence across donors. Every repertoire in the discovery cohort had been generated on one and the same sequencing platform. To predict cytomegalovirus infection status, the study combined high-throughput TCR immunosequencing, statistical association of individual TCRs with disease status, and machine learning. HLA typing covered class I and class II loci at four-digit resolution. A separate validation cohort of roughly 130 different subjects was used in addition to the 666-subject first cohort. A handful of DR-DQ haplotypes were handled as single units for association and clustering because linkage in the cohort was strong. The number of typed donors differed by locus: about 629-630 for A, B, C, DRB1 and DQB1; about 520 for DQA1; 606 for DPA1; and about 470 for DPB1. The study used immunosequencing to profile the T cell repertoires of approximately 630 subjects and linked those repertoires to cytomegalovirus serostatus. An early release covering 500 to 750 HLA-typed donors comprised approximately 290 gigabases of sequencing data and some 79 million unique TCR sequences. Among roughly 400 genotyped donors of the cohort, an average of around 250,000 unique TCR beta nucleotide sequences was sequenced per donor, of which about 19% were non-productive. A later analysis re-examined previously published TCR beta repertoires from 600 to 700 donors and added high-resolution HLA genotyping to investigate patterns of TCR occurrence. The study was designed to test whether signatures of past pathogen exposure could be identified by cataloging public T cell receptors.

The cohort consisted of 666 healthy bone marrow donors. Cohort members were all nominally healthy when sampled, although unrecorded immune exposures were likely present. The donor was CMV seronegative and was included in the group of several hundred seronegative cohort members. Every donor gave a peripheral blood sample, and the peripheral blood mononuclear cells from that sample were used for TCR beta sequencing. The Qiagen DNeasy Blood Extraction Kit was used to extract genomic DNA from the blood cell samples. Study-wide findings and limitations: Because counts were too low, roughly 18 rarely observed V segments, including chromosome 9 orphons, were left out of the earlier analysis of 500 to 650 of the donors. Linkage disequilibrium might explain the correlated functional status among segregating V segments, but an unknown experimental factor could not be ruled out. For the cohort, immune exposure information was limited to CMV serostatus. The cohort was sequenced for TCR beta chains only, and without alpha or paired-chain data the features that could be detected were limited. Because some donors lacked HLA typing at each locus, the association tests relied only on the typed subset. A cluster of highly shared sequence variants was judged likely to represent a technical artifact of the sequencing pipeline. A later analysis associated 17,000 or so TCR beta sequences with specific HLA alleles at a false discovery rate of 0.05. Sequencing depth was assumed to be roughly uniform across donors in the presence/absence analyses, though that assumption may not hold. The study gave a list of over 150 TCR beta chains associated with cytomegalovirus. Most TCR sequences were observed very rarely across donors, whereas some public TCRs were present in many individuals. In a later analysis, the rate of TCR association differed among HLA loci, with DRB1 alleles having the most associated TCRs and HLA-C alleles having the fewest. The classifier was reported to diagnose cytomegalovirus status with high specificity and sensitivity in both the original cohort and the validation cohort. In a later genetic analysis, fewer N-insertions in productive TCRs were reported among donors in an Asian-associated ancestry cluster than the roughly 700-donor mean. According to a later analysis, parvovirus B19, influenza, CMV and Epstein-Barr virus appeared linked to several top co-occurrence clusters. When HLA alleles, especially DR and DQ, strongly co-occurred, TCR associations were difficult to assign to individual alleles. A further reported finding was that TCR beta sequences accurately predicted the HLA-A and HLA-B alleles for most subjects in the first cohort. In a later genetic analysis, a missense DCLRE1C variant was associated with V-gene and J-gene trimming of TCR beta chains, and the association was replicated in an independent cohort. The 87-base-pair reads could not distinguish some IMGT-functional V segments, including TRBV6-2 and TRBV6-3, so those segments were excluded. The authors suggested that the approach could potentially be generalized to other disease states and immunological phenotypes. In a later analysis, HLA-associated TCR beta chains were found to be more clonally expanded and to have lower generation probabilities than equally common non-associated chains. Most CMV-associated TCR beta chains appeared to be HLA-restricted in a later analysis, and the HLA associations seemed to be driven largely by CMV exposure. In an earlier analysis of about 540 of the donors, most TCR beta V segments were observed in productive rearrangements about 87% or about 30% of the time, broadly matching IMGT annotations. In vitro tests confirmed that a few of the cytomegalovirus-associated TCR beta chains recognize cytomegalovirus antigens.

A word on this clone: The antigen this receptor binds is unknown. No base quality information exists; no much larger clone differs at one position.

The method behind the library was the immunoSEQ multiplex PCR assay. For the multiplex PCR, a mixture combining 60 forward primers for TCR Vbeta segments and 13 reverse primers for TCR Jbeta segments was used. The CDR3 region of rearranged TCR beta genes was amplified from genomic DNA by a multiplex PCR assay. On the Illumina HiSeq System, the amplified TCR beta libraries were sequenced as 87-base-pair reads. Processing in the source paper ran as follows. A later analysis counted approximately 76 million unique TCR beta chains across the 650 to 800 repertoires, and some 11 million of these chains were shared by at least two donors. To remove PCR and sequencing errors, raw reads were error-corrected and collapsed into unique sequences using a nearest-neighbor algorithm that merged closely related sequences. Alignment of CDR3 sequences to IMGT reference sequences was used to assign V, D and J gene segments. For a sequence to be retained, a match of at least six nucleotides to both a V gene segment and a J gene segment was required. A rearrangement counted as productive if the CDR3 had no stop codons and remained in frame with V and J, and every other rearrangement counted as non-productive. CDR3 was defined by IMGT convention, running from the second conserved V-encoded cysteine to the conserved J-encoded phenylalanine. The earlier analysis of some 550 of the donors excluded any sequence lacking an unambiguous match to a single V gene segment. In an earlier analysis of several hundred of the donors, V segments were called functional above 56.7% productive rearrangements and were called segregating when the between-donor standard deviation exceeded 5%. A statistical classification framework was built for diagnosing cytomegalovirus status from the catalog of TCR beta chain sequences. V and J gene assignment, in a later analysis, came from comparing TCR nucleotide sequences with IMGT/GENE-DB human TR gene sequences. Using the TCRdist pipeline, a later analysis assigned CDR3 sequences along with most-parsimonious VDJ recombination scenarios. In a later analysis, each TCR beta chain was defined by its CDR3 amino acid sequence together with its V-gene family, and reads lacking a unique V-gene family were excluded. In a later analysis, 450 to 600 highly shared, low-generation-probability nucleotide sequences were removed to address suspected cross-contamination and a sequencing artifact. In a later analysis, a clonal expansion index was calculated for each public chain from normalized within-repertoire ranks of inferred template counts. Generation probabilities in a later analysis came from a VDJ recombination model fitted to out-of-frame rearrangements, and those results were checked against IGoR. In a later analysis, hypergeometric tests were used to score TCR-TCR, TCR-HLA and TCR-CMV co-occurrence, with a repertoire-size bias correction applied to TCR pairs. False discovery rates were estimated in a later analysis by permuting HLA or CMV assignments 20 times. In a later analysis, co-occurring TCRs were grouped with DBSCAN, and TCRdist sequence similarity was added when clustering was performed within HLA-allele-positive subsets. Repertoires with fewer than 30,000 or more than 120,000 public chains were left out of co-occurrence clustering, as were about 5 repertoires with anomalous nucleotide sharing. TCRdb carries this immuneACCESS record with in-frame sequences only. Its versions omit some clonotypes, under half of them owing to an unresolved V gene in the studies checked, with the rest unexplained. The V and J calls and clone size were taken over from that table, and D and trimming were inferred from the DNA. Counted in this sample were under 150,000 clones; roughly 78% of them appeared once. Roughly 2% of the sample belongs to the ten largest clones.

In the germline V gene, CDR1 corresponds to MDHEN and CDR2 to SYDVKM. V lost 4 bases and J lost 4 bases; the stretch between them is 16 bases long. From cysteine to phenylalanine, the CDR3 is 16 amino acids long. Only the CDR3 region is kept as DNA, spanning 48 bases read in frame from base 1. The sequence derives from a young man in good health and CMV-seronegative. This chain joins TRBV28 to TRBJ2-2; 6 matching bases give a weak D call of TRBD1. The material sequenced was PBMCs. The CDR3 reads CASSSASQGGTGELFF. The nucleotides are TGTGCCAGCAGTTCAGCTTCACAGGGCGGCACCGGGGAGCTGTTTTTT. With the portions outside the CDR3 filled from the reference TRBV28 and TRBJ2-2 genes, the complete variable region becomes DVKVTQSSRYLVKRTGEKVFLECVQDMDHENMFWYRQDPGLGLRLIYFSYDVKMKEKGDIPEGYSVSREKKERFSLILESASTNQTSMYLCASSSASQGGTGELFFGEGSRLTVL.